A selection of T cell receptor beta chains follows, all from one sample in a study of blood T cell repertoires in COVID-19. Assay: immunoSEQ multiplex PCR; the TCRdb copy retains only in-frame clones and omits some. Of 250,000 to 300,000 clones listed, 89% are singletons. Sequenced sample: PBMCs or T cells enriched from blood (not recorded which). Receptors originate from a woman between 40 and 55 years old who had recovered from COVID-19. The CDR3 runs from the conserved cysteine through the conserved F or W. Fields, in order: clone size, J gene, D gene, V gene, CDR3 protein, CDR3 DNA. The D gene is left open where the match is weak. Rows may omit the clone size; those that give it use once, few, many or a size class.

clone_size: .; j_call: TRBJ1-4; d_call: .; v_call: TRBV5-1; cdr3_aa: CASSLRGGLEKLFF; cdr3_nt: TGCGCCAGCAGCTTAAGGGGAGGGCTAGAAAAACTGTTTTTT
clone_size: .; j_call: TRBJ2-5; d_call: .; v_call: TRBV11-2; cdr3_aa: CASSPQGHQETQYF; cdr3_nt: TGTGCCAGCAGCCCACAGGGACACCAAGAGACCCAGTACTTC
clone_size: .; j_call: TRBJ1-1; d_call: .; v_call: TRBV11-2; cdr3_aa: CASSPERNTEAFF; cdr3_nt: TGTGCCAGCAGCCCCGAGAGGAACACTGAAGCTTTCTTT
clone_size: once; j_call: TRBJ1-2; d_call: .; v_call: TRBV25-1; cdr3_aa: CASVDSTNYGYTF; cdr3_nt: TGTGCCAGCGTAGACAGTACTAACTATGGCTACACCTTC
clone_size: .; j_call: TRBJ2-3; d_call: .; v_call: TRBV5-1; cdr3_aa: CASSFWTTRGTDTQYF; cdr3_nt: TGCGCCAGCAGCTTCTGGACCACGCGGGGCACAGATACGCAGTATTTT
clone_size: .; j_call: TRBJ1-2; d_call: TRBD1; v_call: TRBV10-1; cdr3_aa: CASSEWTGANYGYTF; cdr3_nt: TGCGCCAGCAGTGAATGGACAGGCGCTAACTATGGCTACACCTTC
clone_size: .; j_call: TRBJ2-5; d_call: .; v_call: TRBV2; cdr3_aa: CASSEAPGYQETQYF; cdr3_nt: TGTGCCAGCAGTGAAGCGCCGGGGTACCAAGAGACCCAGTACTTC
clone_size: .; j_call: TRBJ1-5; d_call: TRBD1; v_call: TRBV5-4; cdr3_aa: CASSLDGTVNQPQHF; cdr3_nt: TGTGCCAGCAGCTTGGACGGGACAGTTAATCAGCCCCAGCATTTT
clone_size: .; j_call: TRBJ2-7; d_call: TRBD2; v_call: TRBV2; cdr3_aa: CASSHRLAGAYEQYF; cdr3_nt: TGTGCCAGCAGTCACAGACTAGCGGGGGCCTACGAGCAGTACTTC
clone_size: .; j_call: TRBJ2-4; d_call: TRBD1; v_call: TRBV13; cdr3_aa: CASSFGTARTIQYF; cdr3_nt: TGTGCCAGCAGCTTCGGGACAGCCCGAACGATTCAGTACTTC
clone_size: .; j_call: TRBJ1-3; d_call: TRBD1; v_call: TRBV28; cdr3_aa: CASSYPALRTGRPSGNTIYF; cdr3_nt: TGTGCCAGCAGTTATCCGGCGTTACGGACAGGCCGACCCTCTGGAAACACCATATATTTT
clone_size: .; j_call: TRBJ2-4; d_call: .; v_call: TRBV18; cdr3_aa: CASSPPPGGDIQYF; cdr3_nt: TGTGCCAGCTCACCCCCGCCCGGGGGAGACATTCAGTACTTC
clone_size: .; j_call: TRBJ1-1; d_call: TRBD1; v_call: TRBV5-1; cdr3_aa: CASSFVQGLNTEAFF; cdr3_nt: TGCGCCAGCAGCTTTGTACAGGGGCTGAACACTGAAGCTTTCTTT
clone_size: once; j_call: TRBJ1-2; d_call: .; v_call: TRBV4-1; cdr3_aa: CASSQDGGRGNYGYTF; cdr3_nt: TGCGCCAGCAGCCAAGACGGAGGTAGGGGGAACTATGGCTACACCTTC
clone_size: .; j_call: TRBJ1-2; d_call: .; v_call: TRBV9; cdr3_aa: CASSPPGSGGYTF; cdr3_nt: TGTGCCAGCAGCCCCCCGGGGAGCGGTGGCTACACCTTC
clone_size: .; j_call: TRBJ1-2; d_call: .; v_call: TRBV6-5; cdr3_aa: CASSYDAYGGKGYTF; cdr3_nt: TGTGCCAGCAGTTACGACGCATATGGGGGCAAGGGCTACACCTTC
clone_size: .; j_call: TRBJ1-2; d_call: TRBD1; v_call: TRBV27; cdr3_aa: CASLSGGTGHREVGYTF; cdr3_nt: TGTGCCAGCCTTAGTGGGGGGACAGGCCACCGTGAGGTTGGCTACACCTTC
clone_size: .; j_call: TRBJ2-5; d_call: TRBD1; v_call: TRBV5-1; cdr3_aa: CASRPWTGGGGETQYF; cdr3_nt: TGCGCCAGCAGGCCCTGGACAGGGGGAGGTGGAGAGACCCAGTACTTC
clone_size: .; j_call: TRBJ2-7; d_call: TRBD2; v_call: TRBV5-1; cdr3_aa: CASSLVTSGDSSYEQYF; cdr3_nt: TGCGCCAGCAGCTTGGTGACTAGCGGGGATAGCTCCTACGAGCAGTACTTC
clone_size: .; j_call: TRBJ2-1; d_call: TRBD1; v_call: TRBV3-1/TRBV3-2; cdr3_aa: CASSQEGRGHNEQFF; cdr3_nt: TGTGCCAGCAGCCAAGAAGGCAGGGGGCACAATGAGCAGTTCTTC
clone_size: .; j_call: TRBJ1-2; d_call: .; v_call: TRBV6-5; cdr3_aa: CASSRRGRGYGYTF; cdr3_nt: TGTGCCAGCAGTCGAAGGGGGAGGGGATATGGCTACACCTTC
clone_size: .; j_call: TRBJ2-7; d_call: TRBD2; v_call: TRBV7-6; cdr3_aa: CASSPRGTSEPTYEQYF; cdr3_nt: TGTGCCAGCAGCCCACGCGGGACTAGCGAGCCCACCTACGAGCAGTACTTC
clone_size: few; j_call: TRBJ2-3; d_call: TRBD2; v_call: TRBV3-1/TRBV3-2; cdr3_aa: CASSQDRPSGGLLTSTDTQYF; cdr3_nt: TGTGCCAGCAGCCAAGATAGGCCTAGCGGGGGGTTGCTGACTAGCACAGATACGCAGTATTTT
clone_size: .; j_call: TRBJ2-2; d_call: TRBD2; v_call: TRBV3-1/TRBV3-2; cdr3_aa: CASSQGGGPNTGELFF; cdr3_nt: TGTGCCAGCAGCCAAGGGGGAGGGCCTAACACCGGGGAGCTGTTTTTT
clone_size: .; j_call: TRBJ2-1; d_call: .; v_call: TRBV9; cdr3_aa: CASSVAGWGSSSRSYNEQFF; cdr3_nt: TGTGCCAGCAGCGTCGCAGGCTGGGGCAGCAGCTCCCGCTCCTACAATGAGCAGTTCTTC
clone_size: .; j_call: TRBJ1-1; d_call: .; v_call: TRBV5-1; cdr3_aa: CASSLDRQDEAFF; cdr3_nt: TGCGCCAGCAGCTTGGATAGGCAGGATGAAGCTTTCTTT
clone_size: .; j_call: TRBJ2-7; d_call: .; v_call: TRBV18; cdr3_aa: CASSPLPEFSYEQYF; cdr3_nt: TGTGCCAGCTCACCTCTGCCTGAGTTCTCCTACGAGCAGTACTTC
clone_size: .; j_call: TRBJ1-1; d_call: TRBD1; v_call: TRBV2; cdr3_aa: CASRRQGVNTEAFF; cdr3_nt: TGTGCCAGCAGACGACAGGGGGTGAACACTGAAGCTTTCTTT